This T cell receptor (beta chain) was sequenced in a study of CD8 T cells in ankylosing spondylitis. General study results and limits: A TCR beta motif of fewer than ten highly homologous variants seemed to mark ankylosing spondylitis blood. In ankylosing spondylitis patients, matched synovial fluid reportedly showed significant enrichment of disease-linked clones.

This clonotype was seen only a few times. Antigen specificity is unknown. Quantitative 5'-RACE with molecular barcodes was used to make the TCR beta libraries. TCRdb re-called the 5' RACE reads through MiXCR, storing one row per CDR3 protein. The sample yields fewer than 750,000 distinct CDR3 sequences, around 19% seen once. Germline V gene lookup returns CDR1 SGHRS and CDR2 YFSETQ. This CDR3 contains 13 residues. V gave up 1 base and J gave up 3 bases, with 7 bases separating them. This clonotype originated in a male donor with ankylosing spondylitis. This chain links TRBV5-1 with TRBJ1-1; D uncertain. The sample comprised blood, either unsorted or a sorted T cell fraction (not recorded which). CDR3 coding DNA: TGCGCCAGCAGCTTGAGGTGGGACACTGAAGCTTTCTTT. Its translation is CASSLRWDTEAFF.